These 28 T cell receptor beta chains originate from one sample sequenced in a study of shared clonotypes between healthy human individuals. Data came from immunoSEQ multiplex PCR; TCRdb stores just in-frame clones and leaves some out. This table holds a few million clones, around 93% found once. Selected positively for CCR7 and CD45RO-negative, naive CD8 cells excluded terminally differentiated effector memory CD45RA+ cells. Sequences were obtained from naive CD8+ T cells from PBMCs. The source is a young man in good health. Some clones in this sample may be carry-over from other donors' samples.

The rearrangement uses TRBV9 and TRBJ1-2; 8 bases map to TRBD1. CDR1 is SGDLS and CDR2 is YYNGEE in the germline V gene. The CDR3 contains 14 residues. J was trimmed by 6 bases and V by 0 bases; bases with no gene match: 4. The CDR3: CASSVVDRVDGYTF. The CDR3 nucleotides are TGTGCCAGCAGCGTAGTGGACAGGGTGGATGGCTACACCTTC.

The count of this clone is one. The chain recombines TRBV10-2 with TRBJ1-1, with D hard to call. Germline CDR1 and CDR2: WSHSY and SAAADI. This CDR3 comprises 13 residues. Trimming took off 6 bases at V and 5 bases at J, with 13 bases between the two ends. The CDR3 DNA reads as TGCGCCAGCAGGTCAGACCCCGGGACTGAAGCTTTCTTT. The encoded protein is CASRSDPGTEAFF.

The chain is built from TRBV4-2 and TRBJ2-2; TRBD1 or TRBD2 may be the D gene (5 bases each). The CDR3 runs to 17 residues. The V gene's germline CDR1 is LGHNA and CDR2 YNFKEQ. Trimming took 1 base from V and 0 from J, leaving 12 bases between them. The CDR3 DNA sequence: TGTGCCAGCAGCCAAGGGGGGTGGCGGGCGAACACCGGGGAGCTGTTTTTT. This encodes CASSQGGWRANTGELFF.

This clone was counted once. V is TRBV5-6 and J is TRBJ2-2, with 8 bases that match TRBD2. The CDR3 is 17 amino acids. V shed 0 bases and J 1 base; nucleotides not matched to a gene: 5. Germline V gene lookup returns CDR1 SGHDT and CDR2 YYEEEE. The DNA of the CDR3 is TGTGCCAGCAGCTTGGTTGCGGGGGGAGAGAACACCGGGGAGCTGTTTTTT. The encoded protein is CASSLVAGGENTGELFF.

This rearrangement joins TRBV7-9 to TRBJ2-7, with 7 bases aligning to TRBD1. Unmatched junction bases numbered 9, after V lost 5 bases and J lost 2 bases. Per germline, CDR1 SEHNR and CDR2 FQNEAQ (reference sequence). This CDR3 contains 15 residues. In DNA, the CDR3 is TGTGCCAGCAGCGAGGGACAGACCTTACCCTACGAGCAGTACTTC. This sequence encodes CASSEGQTLPYEQYF.

Here the CDR3 reads CASSGAGTSGGYEQYF. The CDR3 DNA follows: TGTGCCAGCAGCGGGGCAGGAACTAGCGGAGGCTACGAGCAGTACTTC. The V and J genes are TRBV11-2 and TRBJ2-7, with 8 bases fitting TRBD2. The CDR3 runs to 16 residues. V trimming: 5 bases; J trimming: 3 bases; junction bases outside the gene matches: 12. The germline gives CDR1 SGHAT, CDR2 FQNNGV. Supplemented by reference TRBV11-2 and TRBJ2-7, the full variable domain reads EAGVAQSPRYKIIEKRQSVAFWCNPISGHATLYWYQQILGQGPKLLIQFQNNGVVDDSQLPKDRFSAERLKGVDSTLKIQPAKLEDSAVYLCASSGAGTSGGYEQYFGPGTRLTVT.

This chain links TRBV14 with TRBJ1-1, with D perhaps TRBD1 (5 bases). The ends were cut back, 3 bases at V and 5 bases at J, with 28 bases in the middle. The CDR3 consists of 19 residues. Germline V gene lookup returns CDR1 SGHDN and CDR2 FVKESK. CDR3 sequence reads: CASSQGITGPERGRTEAFF. For the CDR3, the DNA is TGTGCCAGCAGCCAGGGAATCACCGGGCCCGAAAGGGGAAGGACTGAAGCTTTCTTT.

With respect to this clone: Other DNA sequences in this sample translate to the same CDR3. The chain recombines TRBV27 with TRBJ2-3, with TRBD2 matching 11 bases. Germline V gene data show CDR1 as MNHEY and CDR2 as SMNVEV (reference sequence). V dropped 5 bases and J dropped 3; count of bases not matched to a gene: 4. This CDR3 comprises 15 residues. CDR3 amino acids: CASSLRTSGTDTQYF. CDR3 DNA: TGTGCCAGCAGTCTACGGACTAGCGGGACAGATACGCAGTATTTT.

V is TRBV6-5 and J is TRBJ2-1; no firm D call. The V and J ends lost 2 bases and 4 bases respectively, with 9 bases between them. The CDR3 totals 14 residues. Germline-derived CDR1 and CDR2 are MNHEY and SVGAGI. Here the CDR3 reads CASSYPGPYNEQFF. In DNA, the CDR3 is TGTGCCAGCAGTTACCCCGGACCATACAATGAGCAGTTCTTC.

With regard to this clone: Other DNA sequences in this sample translate to the same CDR3. This chain uses TRBV9 with TRBJ1-3; the match to TRBD1 covers 8 bases. This CDR3 is 14 amino acids long. The V gene end was trimmed by 3 bases and the J gene end by 4 bases; junction bases not matched to a gene: 3. From germline, CDR1 is SGDLS and CDR2 YYNGEE. The CDR3 DNA follows: TGTGCCAGCAGCGCGGGACAGGCGGGAAACACCATATATTTT. Amino acids: CASSAGQAGNTIYF.

As to this clone: Other DNA variants within this sample encode the same CDR3. The chain combines TRBV27 with TRBJ1-5; maybe TRBD1 (5 bases). The CDR3 sequence is 16 residues long. Germline-derived CDR1 and CDR2 are MNHEY and SMNVEV (reference sequence). V was trimmed by 0 bases and J by 4 bases, leaving 13 bases between them. CDR3: CASSLSAGLSNQPQHF. The CDR3 nucleotides are TGTGCCAGCAGTTTATCTGCAGGGCTAAGTAATCAGCCCCAGCATTTT.

V is TRBV12-5 and J is TRBJ2-1; 9 nucleotides align to TRBD2. Germline V gene sequence: CDR1 LGHNT, CDR2 FRNRAP. The CDR3 has 16 residues. Losses at the gene ends were 3 bases for V and 6 bases for J; bases not matched to a gene: 9. This CDR3 is CASGLEGLAVGNEQFF. The CDR3 bases are TGTGCTAGTGGTTTAGAGGGACTAGCAGTGGGCAATGAGCAGTTCTTC. The variable domain in full, completed from reference TRBV12-5 and TRBJ2-1, reads DARVTQTPRHKVTEMGQEVTMRCQPILGHNTVFWYRQTMMQGLELLAYFRNRAPLDDSGMPKDRFSAEMPDATLATLKIQPSEPRDSAVYFCASGLEGLAVGNEQFFGPGTRLTVL.

This sequence joins TRBV7-6 and TRBJ2-1, with 7 positions matching TRBD2. The length of the CDR3 is 16 residues. Trimming removed 1 base from V and 5 bases from J; junction bases left unmatched: 8. CDR1 and CDR2 (germline): SGHVS, FNYEAQ. CDR3 in amino acids: CASSLEAGERDNEQFF. CDR3 sequence (DNA): TGTGCCAGCAGCTTAGAGGCGGGAGAGCGCGACAATGAGCAGTTCTTC.

This chain joins TRBV19 and TRBJ1-1; 7 bases are a match to TRBD1. This CDR3 is 17 amino acids long. Per the germline V gene, CDR1 is LNHDA and CDR2 is SQIVND (reference sequence). With 6 bases clipped from V and 1 base from J, the junction kept 14 bases outside the gene matches. The CDR3 spells CASSHYVRQGRNTEAFF. The CDR3 bases are TGTGCCAGTAGCCATTACGTCAGACAGGGACGGAACACTGAAGCTTTCTTT.

The genes are TRBV6-6 and TRBJ2-1, with 10 bases identical to TRBD2. CDR3 size: 16 residues. The ends lost 2 bases at V and 9 bases at J; junction bases unmatched: 10. Germline loops: CDR1 MNHNY, CDR2 SVGAGI (reference sequence). In DNA form, the CDR3 reads TGTGCCAGCAGTTACGGAAGGCTAGCGGGAGTGGGTGAGCAGTTCTTC. Amino acid sequence: CASSYGRLAGVGEQFF.

The V call is TRBV2, the J call TRBJ2-7; 7 nucleotides agree with TRBD2. This CDR3 contains 13 residues. J gave up 4 bases and V 6 bases, and 6 bases lay outside the gene matches. Germline CDR1 and CDR2: SNHLY and FYNNEI. Here the CDR3 reads CASRASGVYEQYF. The CDR3 bases are TGTGCCAGCAGAGCCAGCGGGGTTTACGAGCAGTACTTC.

The V and J genes are TRBV9 and TRBJ2-3; possible D gene TRBD1, 6 bases. The germline CDR1 and CDR2 sequences are SGDLS and YYNGEE. The CDR3 covers 16 residues. Trimming shortened V by 0 bases and J by 3 bases, and 14 bases separated the two germline ends. The CDR3 spells CASSVVGRGFTDTQYF. In DNA form, the CDR3 reads TGTGCCAGCAGCGTAGTAGGCAGGGGCTTTACAGATACGCAGTATTTT.

As regards this clone: This sample includes further DNA sequences coding for the same CDR3. The rearrangement links TRBV7-9 to TRBJ2-1; maybe TRBD2 (5 bases). Germline CDR1 reads SEHNR; CDR2 reads FQNEAQ (reference sequence). The CDR3 consists of 11 residues. V was clipped by 5 bases and J by 6 bases, with 5 bases between them. The CDR3 DNA reads as TGTGCCAGCAGCCGGGGCAATGAGCAGTTCTTC. As protein: CASSRGNEQFF.

With regard to this clone: This same CDR3 is encoded by further DNA sequences in the sample. The V call is TRBV9, the J call TRBJ2-1; TRBD2 aligns across 8 bases. Germline V gene data show CDR1 as SGDLS and CDR2 as YYNGEE. J was trimmed by 3 bases and V by 3 bases; bases with no gene match: 2. There are 14 residues in the CDR3. The CDR3 region has the DNA TGTGCCAGCAGCGCGAGCGGGGGCTACAATGAGCAGTTCTTC. As protein: CASSASGGYNEQFF.

This clone was observed a single time. The rearrangement uses TRBV15 and TRBJ2-7; 8 bases agree with TRBD1. The V gene end was trimmed by 9 bases and the J gene end by 2 bases; junction bases not matched to a gene: 3. The CDR3 sequence is 12 residues long. Germline-derived CDR1 and CDR2 are LNHNV and YYDKDF (reference sequence). This chain's CDR3 is CATQGGTYEQYF. In DNA, the CDR3 is TGTGCCACACAGGGGGGTACCTACGAGCAGTACTTC.

Regarding this clone: The junction departs from the called germline gene at one end, perhaps through a read error. The rearrangement links TRBV27 to TRBJ1-5; D ambiguous. CDR3 length: 12 residues. Germline V CDR1 and CDR2: MNHEY, SMNVEV (reference sequence). As DNA, the CDR3 is TGTGCCAGCAGTAATAGCGATCAGCCCCAGCATTTT. This encodes CASSNSDQPQHF.

The chain couples TRBV7-9 to TRBJ1-2, with TRBD1 matching 7 bases. Trimming removed 1 base from V and 5 bases from J; junction bases left unmatched: 7. CDR3 size: 15 residues. Germline lookup yields CDR1 SEHNR and CDR2 FQNEAQ (reference sequence). CDR3 sequence reads: CASSLDRTGIYGYTF. In DNA, the CDR3 is TGTGCCAGCAGCTTAGACCGGACAGGCATTTATGGCTACACCTTC.

V gene TRBV14 combines with J gene TRBJ1-1; no clear D gene. The germline V and J ends were trimmed by 0 bases and 0 bases, with 11 bases remaining between them. The germline CDR1 and CDR2 sequences are SGHDN and FVKESK. The CDR3 runs 16 residues. The chain's CDR3 is CASSQDLPVMNTEAFF. In DNA, the CDR3 is TGTGCCAGCAGCCAAGACTTACCCGTGATGAACACTGAAGCTTTCTTT. The full variable domain, completed using reference TRBV14 and TRBJ1-1, is EAGVTQFPSHSVIEKGQTVTLRCDPISGHDNLYWYRRVMGKEIKFLLHFVKESKQDESGMPNNRFLAERTGGTYSTLKVQPAELEDSGVYFCASSQDLPVMNTEAFFGQGTRLTVV.

The rearrangement uses TRBV27 and TRBJ1-1; D call uncertain. Germline CDR1 is MNHEY and CDR2 is SMNVEV (reference sequence). CDR3 length: 16 residues. Trimming pared 4 bases from V and 0 bases from J, leaving 15 bases between. CDR3 sequence (DNA): TGTGCCAGCAGTTCAAAGCTCAGAGCCCTGAACACTGAAGCTTTCTTT. The encoded protein is CASSSKLRALNTEAFF.

V gene TRBV7-9 combines with J gene TRBJ2-3; D ambiguous. Trimming left V 0 bases short and J 6 bases short, with 13 bases between. Germline-derived CDR1 and CDR2 are SEHNR and FQNEAQ (reference sequence). CDR3 length: 15 residues. CDR3 residues: CASSLAYVAGDTQYF. CDR3 sequence (DNA): TGTGCCAGCAGCTTAGCCTACGTGGCTGGGGATACGCAGTATTTT.

The chain couples TRBV27 to TRBJ1-1; TRBD1 aligns across 8 bases. CDR1 and CDR2 (germline): MNHEY, SMNVEV (reference sequence). The CDR3 sequence is 13 residues long. V lost 0 bases to trimming and J lost 11 bases; unmatched junction nucleotides: 5. The CDR3 coding sequence is TGTGCCAGCAGTTTATCAGGACAGGGTGGGGCTTTCTTT. Encoded protein: CASSLSGQGGAFF.

The chain combines TRBV27 with TRBJ1-2; D gene unclear. The germline V gene encodes CDR1 MNHEY and CDR2 SMNVEV (reference sequence). The CDR3 has 14 residues. The ends were cut back, 3 bases at V and 4 bases at J, with 12 bases in the middle. The CDR3 here is CASSFSGVGYGYTF. The CDR3 nucleotides read TGTGCCAGCAGTTTTTCTGGCGTCGGCTATGGCTACACCTTC.

V is TRBV28 and J is TRBJ1-1; possible D gene TRBD1, 6 bases. The germline CDR1 and CDR2 sequences are MDHEN and SYDVKM. V was trimmed by 0 bases and J by 1 base, leaving 18 bases between them. The CDR3 length is 18 residues. The CDR3 coding sequence is TGTGCCAGCAGTTTATGGCGGGACACCGGGCCGACGAACACTGAAGCTTTCTTT. Protein: CASSLWRDTGPTNTEAFF. Full variable domain (missing parts from reference TRBV28 and TRBJ1-1): DVKVTQSSRYLVKRTGEKVFLECVQDMDHENMFWYRQDPGLGLRLIYFSYDVKMKEKGDIPEGYSVSREKKERFSLILESASTNQTSMYLCASSLWRDTGPTNTEAFFGQGTRLTVV.